One and the same sample provided the 9 T cell receptor beta chains below, sequenced in a study of Ad26.COV2.S vaccination and SARS-CoV-2 variants. The method was immunoSEQ multiplex PCR; TCRdb's version includes in-frame clones alone and lacks a portion of them. Among about 680,000 clones listed, 89% were seen once. Noted treatment: some 20 received Ad26.COV2.S at low or high dose, single or two shots; 5 received placebo; per-sample allocation not given. Sampling happened 63 days after the first vaccine or placebo injection. The specimen was peripheral blood, collected in a trial of Ad26.COV2.S vaccine versus placebo. The receptors derive from a person aged 18-60 years who received the Ad26.COV2.S COVID-19 vaccine or a placebo.

Worth noting for this clone: The sample contains more than one DNA sequence encoding this CDR3. V gene TRBV20-1 combines with J gene TRBJ2-7; 7 nucleotides align to TRBD1. With V trimmed by 6 bases and J by 4 bases, 3 bases remained unmatched. This CDR3 contains 11 residues. Looked up from germline, CDR1 is DFQATT and CDR2 is SNEGSKA (reference sequence). CDR3 bases: TGCAGTGCCGTGACAGGGTACGAGCAGTACTTC. Residues: CSAVTGYEQYF.

The chain has TRBV12-3 or TRBV12-4 and TRBJ2-1; D is unresolved. Trimming removed 4 bases at V and 9 bases at J, with 10 bases between. The CDR3 has 12 residues. The CDR3 is CASSYYQSEQFF. In DNA form, the CDR3 reads TGTGCCAGCAGTTACTACCAAAGTGAGCAGTTCTTC.

This chain connects TRBV5-1 to TRBJ2-7, with a weak D call TRBD2 (6 bases). Germline values: CDR1 SGHRS, CDR2 YFSETQ. The length of the CDR3 is 15 residues. V lost 1 base to trimming and J lost 2 bases, with 13 bases between them. CDR3 in DNA: TGCGCCAGCAGCTTGTATTCCGGGGAGGCCTACGAGCAGTACTTC. Translating gives CASSLYSGEAYEQYF. The full variable domain, with the rest looked up from reference TRBV5-1 and TRBJ2-7, is KAGVTQTPRYLIKTRGQQVTLSCSPISGHRSVSWYQQTPGQGLQFLFEYFSETQRNKGNFPGRFSGRQFSNSRSEMNVSTLELGDSALYLCASSLYSGEAYEQYFGPGTRLTVT.

The gene calls are TRBV2 and TRBJ2-7; D remains unclear. Germline-derived CDR1 and CDR2 are SNHLY and FYNNEI. The CDR3 totals 13 residues. V shed 6 bases and J shed 2 bases, with 11 bases lying between them. The CDR3 loop is CASSEQAPYEQYF. CDR3 DNA: TGTGCCAGCAGCGAGCAAGCTCCCTACGAGCAGTACTTC.

The chain couples TRBV27 to TRBJ2-4; 10 bases match TRBD1. The V segment lost 6 bases and the J segment 2 bases; nucleotides outside the gene matches: 7. CDR1 is MNHEY, CDR2 SMNVEV, per germline (reference sequence). The CDR3 spans 16 residues. This CDR3 is CASSVTGGASKNIQYF. CDR3 bases: TGTGCCAGCAGCGTGACAGGGGGCGCGTCCAAAAACATTCAGTACTTC.

V gene TRBV18 combines with J gene TRBJ1-5; D might be TRBD1 (6 bases). V lost 6 bases and J lost 7, with 16 bases in between. Germline V CDR1 and CDR2: KGHSH, LQKENI. The CDR3 runs to 14 residues. CDR3 protein: CASSGGASGQPQHF. The CDR3 coding sequence is TGTGCCAGCTCCGGGGGGGCATCCGGGCAGCCCCAGCATTTT.

CDR3 amino acids: CASSPRGTGGYEQYF. The CDR3 nucleotides are TGCGCCAGCAGCCCCCGCGGGACAGGGGGCTACGAGCAGTACTTC. V usage is TRBV5-1 and J usage is TRBJ2-7, with 11 bases lining up with TRBD1. The CDR3 has 15 amino acids. Germline-derived CDR1 and CDR2 are SGHRS and YFSETQ. The J segment lost 3 bases and the V segment lost 4 bases, leaving 6 bases of the junction unmatched.

This clone was counted a few times. The chain has TRBV10-3 and TRBJ1-5; D gene uncertain. This CDR3 is 13 amino acids long. Trimming took off 3 bases at V and 5 bases at J, with 8 bases between the two ends. CDR1 and CDR2 (germline): ENHRY, SYGVKD. DNA for the CDR3: TGTGCCATCAGTGAATCGGCGGATCAGCCCCAGCATTTT. Translation gives CAISESADQPQHF.

The chain is built from TRBV2 and TRBJ2-7; D may be TRBD2 (5 bases). The CDR3 is 15 amino acids. Germline assignment: CDR1 SNHLY and CDR2 FYNNEI. V gave up 8 bases and J gave up 1 base, with 18 bases separating them. CDR3 in amino acids: CASRLGLTGSYEQYF. The CDR3 coding sequence is TGTGCCAGCCGTCTCGGACTCACTGGTTCCTACGAGCAGTACTTC.